Below are 23 T cell receptor beta chains sequenced from a single sample in a study of cytomegalovirus exposure and HLA in healthy donors. 13 Jbeta primers and 60 Vbeta primers were used for the PCR. Clones were sequenced by immunoSEQ multiplex PCR, and TCRdb holds only the in-frame ones, with some missing. The sample has about 120,000 clones; 75% to 85% are singletons. Sequenced material: PBMCs. The receptor source for this set is a woman aged 50 to 65 in good health and CMV-seropositive.

The CDR3 protein is CASSARSGTSYNEQFF. The DNA for the CDR3 is TGTGCCAGCAGCGCGCGGTCAGGGACTAGCTACAATGAGCAGTTCTTC. The rearrangement uses TRBV9 and TRBJ2-1, with 8 positions matching TRBD2. CDR3 length: 16 residues. Germline V gene data show CDR1 as SGDLS and CDR2 as YYNGEE. V trimming: 3 bases; J trimming: 3 bases; junction bases outside the gene matches: 8.

The J gene is TRBJ1-1, the V gene TRBV6-5; no clear D gene. Germline V gene sequence: CDR1 MNHEY, CDR2 SVGAGI. V was cut by 8 bases and J by 1 base, with 8 bases left in between. This CDR3 region has 12 residues. The chain's CDR3 is CASSTGNTEAFF. The CDR3, as DNA: TGTGCCAGCTCGACGGGGAACACTGAAGCTTTCTTT.

This clone occurred a few times. The chain carries TRBV5-1 and TRBJ1-2; TRBD1 matches 11 bases. J gave up 6 bases and V 3 bases, and 13 bases lay outside the gene matches. The length of the CDR3 is 17 residues. Germline V gene data show CDR1 as SGHRS and CDR2 as YFSETQ. CDR3 DNA sequence: TGCGCCAGCAGCTCCGTTCGGACAGGGGGCGAGAATAATGGCTACACCTTC. Protein: CASSSVRTGGENNGYTF. Full variable domain (rest looked up from reference TRBV5-1 and TRBJ1-2): KAGVTQTPRYLIKTRGQQVTLSCSPISGHRSVSWYQQTPGQGLQFLFEYFSETQRNKGNFPGRFSGRQFSNSRSEMNVSTLELGDSALYLCASSSVRTGGENNGYTFGSGTRLTVV.

The chain carries TRBV2 and TRBJ2-7, with D perhaps matching TRBD2 (6 bases). The CDR3 has 16 amino acids. In germline, CDR1 is SNHLY, CDR2 FYNNEI. The ends were cut back, 10 bases at V and 4 bases at J, with 26 bases in the middle. The CDR3 region has the DNA TGTGCCAAGCTGACGGGCTCCCCGGGAGTGGGGTACGAGCAGTACTTC. Translating gives CAKLTGSPGVGYEQYF.

The chain employs TRBV15 and TRBJ1-5; D remains unclear. CDR1 and CDR2 (germline): LNHNV, YYDKDF (reference sequence). Trimming took off 5 bases at V and 8 bases at J, with 16 bases between the two ends. CDR3 size: 14 residues. The CDR3: CATSGRGRAEPQHF. In nucleotides, the CDR3 is TGTGCCACCAGCGGTCGGGGTCGGGCGGAGCCCCAGCATTTT.

The CDR3 here is CASSDRRGSSPLHF. CDR3 DNA sequence: TGTGCCAGCAGTGACAGGAGGGGAAGTTCACCCCTCCACTTT. This sequence joins TRBV25-1 and TRBJ1-6, with TRBD1 as a possible D gene (5 bases). This CDR3 region has 14 residues. Germline CDR1 reads MGHDK; CDR2 reads SYGVNS. The V gene lost 3 bases and the J gene lost 9 bases, with 12 bases spanning the gap.

The table lists this clone with a few counts. The chain joins TRBV19 to TRBJ2-7; a possible D gene is TRBD1 (5 bases). V lost 3 bases and J lost 6, with 12 bases in between. The length of the CDR3 is 13 residues. The germline gives CDR1 LNHDA, CDR2 SQIVND (reference sequence). CDR3 loop: CASSMGLPTEQYF. DNA for the CDR3: TGTGCCAGTAGTATGGGGCTCCCCACCGAGCAGTACTTC.

The V and J genes are TRBV29-1 and TRBJ1-5, with D maybe TRBD1 (5 bases). Trimming stripped 4 bases from V and 4 bases from J, with 11 bases between. The CDR3 length is 13 residues. Germline lookup yields CDR1 SQVTM and CDR2 ANQGSEA. DNA for the CDR3: TGCAGCGTTGTAGTAGACAGTAATCAGCCCCAGCATTTT. This codes for CSVVVDSNQPQHF.

V is TRBV7-8 and J is TRBJ1-1, with a weak D call TRBD1 (5 bases). The CDR3 is 12 amino acids. Germline V gives CDR1 SGHVS, CDR2 FQNEAQ. Deletions cut 5 bases from V and 5 bases from J, with 9 bases between. The CDR3 sequence: CASSGGVTEAFF. The CDR3, as DNA: TGTGCCAGCAGCGGAGGGGTTACTGAAGCTTTCTTT.

This chain joins TRBV7-2 and TRBJ2-5; 8 bases line up with TRBD1. CDR1 and CDR2 (germline): SGHTA, FQGNSA. The V gene end was trimmed by 4 bases and the J gene end by 2 bases; junction bases not matched to a gene: 3. This CDR3 is built from 14 residues. The CDR3 coding sequence is TGTGCCAGCAGCTCCTACAGGGGGCAAGAGACCCAGTACTTC. It yields the protein CASSSYRGQETQYF.

V gene TRBV18 combines with J gene TRBJ2-3, with TRBD2 matching over 12 bases. Germline assignment: CDR1 KGHSH and CDR2 LQKENI. V lost 3 bases to trimming and J lost 1 base; unmatched junction nucleotides: 5. This CDR3 contains 17 residues. The DNA for the CDR3 is TGTGCCAGCTCACCCCCCACTAGCGGGGGGCGCACAGATACGCAGTATTTT. The encoded protein is CASSPPTSGGRTDTQYF.

DNA of the CDR3: TGTGCCAGCAGTTATTCTGCAGGGCGCACTGAAGCTTTCTTT. Protein: CASSYSAGRTEAFF. The V call is TRBV6-5, the J call TRBJ1-1; TRBD1 might be the D (5 bases). The CDR3 is made up of 14 amino acids. Deletions cut 3 bases from V and 4 bases from J, with 12 bases between. The germline V gene encodes CDR1 MNHEY and CDR2 SVGAGI.

This sequence joins TRBV9 and TRBJ2-5; D not certain. Trimming left V 0 bases short and J 5 bases short, with 11 bases between. The CDR3 is 14 amino acids. The V gene's germline CDR1 is SGDLS and CDR2 YYNGEE. The CDR3 DNA sequence: TGTGCCAGCAGCGTAGCTGGGTTACAGGAGACCCAGTACTTC. Its protein product is CASSVAGLQETQYF.

The V call is TRBV4-2, the J call TRBJ1-3; 9 nucleotides align to TRBD1. The CDR3 sequence is 16 residues long. Germline CDR1 and CDR2: LGHNA and YNFKEQ. V lost 0 bases to trimming and J lost 6 bases; unmatched junction nucleotides: 6. The CDR3 sequence is CASSQDPTGGVNTIYF. The DNA for the CDR3 is TGTGCCAGCAGCCAAGATCCCACAGGGGGCGTAAACACCATATATTTT.

The sample holds one count of this clone. The chain joins TRBV7-2 to TRBJ2-3; D gene unclear. Germline V lookup: CDR1 SGHTA, CDR2 FQGNSA. Deletions cut 1 base from V and 6 bases from J, with 5 bases between. The CDR3 spans 12 residues. The CDR3 sequence: CASSLDSDTQYF. DNA for the CDR3: TGTGCCAGCAGCTTAGACTCGGATACGCAGTATTTT.

The rearrangement uses TRBV7-6 and TRBJ2-3; 9 nucleotides match TRBD2. Germline assignment: CDR1 SGHVS and CDR2 FNYEAQ. V lost 5 bases to trimming and J lost 0 bases; unmatched junction nucleotides: 6. CDR3 size: 16 residues. This chain's CDR3 is CASSLLLAGSTDTQYF. The CDR3 DNA is TGTGCCAGCAGCCTCCTTCTAGCGGGGAGCACAGATACGCAGTATTTT.

The chain employs TRBV11-2 and TRBJ1-1; no clear D gene. From germline, CDR1 is SGHAT and CDR2 FQNNGV. This CDR3 has 15 residues. The germline V and J ends were trimmed by 4 bases and 8 bases, with 20 bases remaining between them. CDR3 nucleotides: TGTGCCAGCAGCTCTAGCCGGTGGACTCGCGCCGAAGCTTTCTTT. Translating gives CASSSSRWTRAEAFF.

V gene TRBV30 combines with J gene TRBJ1-2; D is undetermined. V was trimmed by 1 base and J by 6 bases, leaving 9 bases between them. The CDR3 runs to 12 residues. Per germline, CDR1 GTSNPN and CDR2 SVGIG (reference sequence). The CDR3 sequence is CAWSADSDGYTF. CDR3 in DNA: TGTGCCTGGAGTGCCGACTCGGATGGCTACACCTTC.

The CDR3 nucleotides are TGTGCCAGCAATCCACTAGCGGGGGGAGAGACCCAGTACTTC. Encoded protein: CASNPLAGGETQYF. This chain links TRBV2 with TRBJ2-5, with 12 bases fitting TRBD2. In germline, CDR1 is SNHLY, CDR2 FYNNEI. The CDR3 spans 14 residues. J was trimmed by 4 bases and V by 7 bases; bases with no gene match: 4.

This sequence joins TRBV7-2 and TRBJ2-1; 12 nucleotides line up with TRBD2. From germline, CDR1 is SGHTA and CDR2 FQGNSA. The CDR3 loop spans 16 amino acids. After removal of 5 bases from V and 3 bases from J, the junction contained 5 bases not matched to a gene. CDR3 bases: TGTGCCAGCAGCACAAGGACTAGCGGGATCTACAATGAGCAGTTCTTC. Translation: CASSTRTSGIYNEQFF. Looking up the rest from reference TRBV7-2 and TRBJ2-1 gives the full variable domain: GAGVSQSPSNKVTEKGKDVELRCDPISGHTALYWYRQSLGQGLEFLIYFQGNSAPDKSGLPSDRFSAERTGGSVSTLTIQRTQQEDSAVYLCASSTRTSGIYNEQFFGPGTRLTVL.

This chain connects TRBV30 to TRBJ1-2, with D maybe TRBD1 (6 bases). The CDR3 runs to 13 residues. Trimming removed 0 bases from V and 8 bases from J, with 13 bases in between. Per germline, CDR1 GTSNPN and CDR2 SVGIG (reference sequence). The CDR3 sequence: CAWSVDPGGGYTF. For the CDR3, the DNA is TGTGCCTGGAGTGTAGACCCGGGGGGCGGCTACACCTTC.

Details on this clone: The sample holds other DNA sequences that translate to the same CDR3. This chain connects TRBV4-1 to TRBJ2-7; 7 bases line up with TRBD2. Germline V lookup: CDR1 MGHRA, CDR2 YSYEKL. The CDR3 has 13 residues. After removal of 4 bases from V and 2 bases from J, the junction contained 2 bases not matched to a gene. CDR3 sequence: CASSRGLAYEQYF. The CDR3 bases are TGCGCCAGCAGCCGAGGACTAGCCTACGAGCAGTACTTC.

The rearrangement uses TRBV5-1 and TRBJ2-5, with 12 bases that match TRBD2. Germline CDR1 SGHRS, CDR2 YFSETQ. The ends lost 3 bases at V and 4 bases at J; junction bases unmatched: 10. This CDR3 contains 17 residues. CDR3 coding DNA: TGCGCCAGCAGCTGGAGGTATCTAGCGGGAGGGCGAGAGACCCAGTACTTC. Translating it yields CASSWRYLAGGRETQYF.